The 28 T cell receptor beta chains below were found in one sample sequenced in a study of shared clonotypes between healthy human individuals. It was CD45RO-negative cells, positively selected for CCR7, that made up naive CD8 cells, with terminally differentiated effector memory CD45RA+ cells excluded. Sequencing was performed with immunoSEQ multiplex PCR; in TCRdb, only in-frame clones are kept and a portion is missing. The sample includes hundreds of thousands of clones, approximately 92% seen only once; the top ten take 20% to 30%. Sequencing was carried out using naive CD8+ T cells sorted from blood. Receptors were obtained from a man aged 25 to 45 in good health.

V gene TRBV9 combines with J gene TRBJ2-2; the D gene is possibly TRBD2 (5 bases). Germline V CDR1 and CDR2: SGDLS, YYNGEE. This CDR3 region has 16 residues. The V end was cut by 3 bases, the J end by 7 bases, with 19 bases between. The CDR3 nucleotides read TGTGCCAGCAGCGCCAGCGGAGGTGGGAGTTTCGGGGAGCTGTTTTTT. Amino acids: CASSASGGGSFGELFF. The full variable domain, rest sourced from reference TRBV9 and TRBJ2-2, is DSGVTQTPKHLITATGQRVTLRCSPRSGDLSVYWYQQSLDQGLQFLIQYYNGEERAKGNILERFSAQQFPDLHSELNLSSLELGDSALYFCASSASGGGSFGELFFGEGSRLTVL.

The V and J genes are TRBV30 and TRBJ2-7; 10 nucleotides match TRBD2. J lost 1 base, V lost 2 bases, and 8 bases had no gene match. This CDR3 is 16 amino acids long. Germline V gene sequence: CDR1 GTSNPN, CDR2 SVGIG (reference sequence). The CDR3 region has the DNA TGTGCCTGGAGTTCTGGACTAGCGGCAATATCCTACGAGCAGTACTTC. Its translation is CAWSSGLAAISYEQYF.

The rearrangement uses TRBV19 and TRBJ1-1; TRBD1 is a possible D gene (6 bases). Per the germline V gene, CDR1 is LNHDA and CDR2 is SQIVND (reference sequence). Trimming left V 5 bases short and J 0 bases short, with 10 bases between. The CDR3 runs to 14 residues. The chain's CDR3 is CASSWTAMNTEAFF. The DNA for the CDR3 is TGTGCCAGTAGTTGGACAGCCATGAACACTGAAGCTTTCTTT.

In this sample, this clone turned up once. The chain carries TRBV27 and TRBJ2-2, with D hard to call. Looked up from germline, CDR1 is MNHEY and CDR2 is SMNVEV (reference sequence). Trimming took 5 bases from V and 0 from J, leaving 16 bases between them. CDR3 length equals 17 residues. The CDR3 DNA follows: TGTGCCAGCAGTCCCTTCTCTACGGTCGCGAACACCGGGGAGCTGTTTTTT. Translated: CASSPFSTVANTGELFF.

As regards this clone: The same CDR3 can be traced to other DNA sequences in this sample. V and J are TRBV27 and TRBJ1-2; D possibly corresponds to TRBD1 (6 bases). The CDR3 runs to 13 residues. Germline assignment: CDR1 MNHEY and CDR2 SMNVEV (reference sequence). Trimming left V 3 bases short and J 4 bases short, with 9 bases between. CDR3 protein: CASSLGGGYGYTF. In nucleotides, the CDR3 is TGTGCCAGCAGTTTGGGGGGCGGCTATGGCTACACCTTC.

This clone appeared a few times. V gene TRBV27 combines with J gene TRBJ2-2, with 10 bases lining up with TRBD1. J lost 6 bases, V lost 6 bases, and 7 bases had no gene match. The V gene's germline CDR1 is MNHEY and CDR2 SMNVEV (reference sequence). This CDR3 has 15 residues. CDR3 loop: CASSPWTGGSGELFF. The CDR3 DNA reads as TGTGCCAGCAGCCCCTGGACAGGGGGATCCGGGGAGCTGTTTTTT.

The chain joins TRBV11-2 to TRBJ2-5; 7 nucleotides agree with TRBD2. This CDR3 is built from 14 residues. V shed 3 bases and J 5 bases; nucleotides not matched to a gene: 6. The germline CDR1 and CDR2 sequences are SGHAT and FQNNGV. CDR3 protein: CASSLSQGGETQYF. Here the CDR3 DNA reads TGTGCCAGCAGCTTGAGTCAGGGAGGGGAGACCCAGTACTTC.

This chain connects TRBV13 to TRBJ2-7, with 7 bases identical to TRBD1. The CDR3 extends over 15 amino acids. V dropped 2 bases and J dropped 5; count of bases not matched to a gene: 9. Germline CDR1 PRHDT, CDR2 FYEKMQ (reference sequence). CDR3 loop: CASSLNKGAKDEQYF. In DNA form, the CDR3 reads TGTGCCAGCAGCTTAAACAAGGGGGCTAAGGACGAGCAGTACTTC.

The chain couples TRBV7-9 to TRBJ1-1; 9 bases agree with TRBD1. CDR3 length equals 16 residues. The germline V gene has CDR1 SEHNR and CDR2 FQNEAQ (reference sequence). J gave up 4 bases and V 6 bases, and 12 bases lay outside the gene matches. CDR3 sequence reads: CASRQPGQGLGTEAFF. The CDR3 DNA is TGTGCCAGCAGGCAACCGGGACAGGGTTTAGGCACTGAAGCTTTCTTT.

The V and J genes are TRBV14 and TRBJ2-7; D may be TRBD1 (6 bases). The CDR3 is 14 residues long. V was shortened by 3 bases and J by 5 bases, with 14 bases between the two germline ends. Germline CDR1 reads SGHDN; CDR2 reads FVKESK. DNA of the CDR3: TGTGCCAGCAGCCATTTGGACAGCTGGAACGAGCAGTACTTC. It translates to CASSHLDSWNEQYF.

This chain links TRBV27 with TRBJ1-2; 7 nucleotides match TRBD1. Trimming at V came to 2 bases and at J to 7 bases, leaving 4 bases not matched to a gene. The CDR3 totals 13 residues. Per germline, CDR1 MNHEY and CDR2 SMNVEV (reference sequence). CDR3: CASSLRRGLGYTF. CDR3 nucleotide sequence: TGTGCCAGCAGTTTAAGAAGGGGGCTTGGCTACACCTTC.

V and J are TRBV6-6 and TRBJ2-7; a weak D match, TRBD1 (5 bases). The CDR3 is 14 residues long. Germline assignment: CDR1 MNHNY and CDR2 SVGAGI (reference sequence). Trimming took off 2 bases at V and 2 bases at J, with 10 bases between the two ends. The chain's CDR3 is CASSYPDSPYEQYF. The CDR3 DNA sequence: TGTGCCAGCAGTTACCCCGACAGCCCCTACGAGCAGTACTTC.

This clone was recorded once. This chain joins TRBV2 and TRBJ2-4; D unclear. From germline, CDR1 is SNHLY and CDR2 FYNNEI. V lost 1 base, J lost 8 bases, and 9 bases lay in between. This CDR3 is 13 amino acids long. This CDR3 is CASSEGPWDIQYF. The CDR3 DNA follows: TGTGCCAGCAGTGAAGGCCCGTGGGACATTCAGTACTTC.

This clone occurred once. The CDR3 bases are TGTGCCAGCAGTTACTCGTCGGAACAGATGAACACTGAAGCTTTCTTT. Its protein product is CASSYSSEQMNTEAFF. The rearrangement links TRBV6-5 to TRBJ1-1, with D unresolved. The CDR3 is made up of 16 amino acids. Germline assignment: CDR1 MNHEY and CDR2 SVGAGI. V lost 0 bases and J 0 bases, leaving 11 bases between the germline ends.

This clone was detected only a few times. The V gene is TRBV7-8, the J gene TRBJ2-1; possibly TRBD1 or TRBD2 for D (5 bases each). Germline assignment: CDR1 SGHVS and CDR2 FQNEAQ. Trimming took 5 bases from V and 0 from J, leaving 17 bases between them. CDR3 length: 17 amino acids. The CDR3 is CASSHRGAVSSYNEQFF. The CDR3 DNA reads TGTGCCAGCAGCCATCGAGGGGCGGTGAGCTCCTACAATGAGCAGTTCTTC.

V usage is TRBV6-1 and J usage is TRBJ1-1; D remains ambiguous. V gave up 0 bases and J gave up 1 base, with 12 bases separating them. Germline V lookup: CDR1 MNHNS, CDR2 SASEGT. The CDR3 has 16 amino acids. CDR3 sequence reads: CASSEALWVENTEAFF. The CDR3 DNA reads as TGTGCCAGCAGTGAAGCGCTTTGGGTTGAGAACACTGAAGCTTTCTTT.

V gene TRBV13 combines with J gene TRBJ2-3; D gene ambiguous. The germline CDR1 and CDR2 sequences are PRHDT and FYEKMQ (reference sequence). The V end lost 0 bases, the J end lost 3 bases, and 4 bases lay between the germline ends. This CDR3 comprises 13 residues. The CDR3 region has the DNA TGTGCCAGCAGCTTAGGTTTGACAGATACGCAGTATTTT. This translates into CASSLGLTDTQYF.

The CDR3 loop reads CACRTSGISYNEQFF. Written as DNA, the CDR3 is TGCGCCTGCCGGACTAGCGGGATCTCCTACAATGAGCAGTTCTTC. The V gene is TRBV10-2, the J gene TRBJ2-1; 12 bases align to TRBD2. The CDR3 loop spans 15 amino acids. V was pared by 11 bases and J by 0 bases, with 5 bases of the junction left unmatched. The V gene's germline CDR1 is WSHSY and CDR2 SAAADI.

This clone was counted once. This chain uses TRBV6-5 with TRBJ1-2; 8 nucleotides agree with TRBD1. J was trimmed by 8 bases and V by 2 bases; bases with no gene match: 1. The CDR3 extends over 12 amino acids. The V gene's germline CDR1 is MNHEY and CDR2 SVGAGI. CDR3 sequence (DNA): TGTGCCAGCAGTTACGGACAGGGAGGCTACACCTTC. Translating gives CASSYGQGGYTF.

The J gene is TRBJ2-1, the V gene TRBV7-5; the D call of TRBD1 is as the table states it, not checked on the DNA. TRBV7-5 is classified as a pseudogene. The CDR3 totals 17 residues. The CDR3 spells CVRSLVGGDREYNEQFF. The CDR3 DNA sequence: TGTGTCAGAAGCTTAGTGGGCGGGGACAGGGAGTACAATGAGCAGTTCTTC.

The gene calls are TRBV5-8 and TRBJ2-5; 8 nucleotides match TRBD1. The V and J ends lost 4 bases and 4 bases, in that order; junction bases with no gene match: 9. This CDR3 comprises 15 residues. Germline assignment: CDR1 SGHTS and CDR2 YDEGEE. CDR3 sequence reads: CASSKGQADRETQYF. CDR3 in DNA: TGTGCCAGCAGCAAGGGACAGGCAGATCGAGAGACCCAGTACTTC.

The chain recombines TRBV7-6 with TRBJ1-1; 9 bases match TRBD1. From germline, CDR1 is SGHVS and CDR2 FNYEAQ. Unmatched junction bases numbered 8, after V lost 6 bases and J lost 0 bases. This CDR3 has 16 residues. CDR3 residues: CASRYNRGRMNTEAFF. CDR3 DNA sequence: TGTGCCAGCAGATACAACAGGGGGCGAATGAACACTGAAGCTTTCTTT.

The chain links TRBV5-1 to TRBJ2-7, with 7 nucleotides matching TRBD2. The ends lost 4 bases at V and 5 bases at J; junction bases unmatched: 9. The CDR3 extends over 14 amino acids. Germline CDR1 is SGHRS and CDR2 is YFSETQ. CDR3 in amino acids: CASSLRAGDNEQYF. Here the CDR3 DNA reads TGCGCCAGCAGCCTGCGGGCGGGAGATAACGAGCAGTACTTC. Together with reference TRBV5-1 and TRBJ2-7, the CDR3 gives the full variable domain: KAGVTQTPRYLIKTRGQQVTLSCSPISGHRSVSWYQQTPGQGLQFLFEYFSETQRNKGNFPGRFSGRQFSNSRSEMNVSTLELGDSALYLCASSLRAGDNEQYFGPGTRLTVT.

This clone was recorded once. The chain couples TRBV6-6 to TRBJ1-4; 9 bases fit TRBD1. V lost 6 bases, J lost 7 bases, and 6 bases stayed unmatched. In germline, CDR1 is MNHNY, CDR2 SVGAGI (reference sequence). This CDR3 is built from 14 residues. CDR3 amino acids: CASRETGGGEKLFF. CDR3 in DNA: TGTGCCAGCAGAGAGACAGGGGGTGGTGAAAAACTGTTTTTT.

This clone turned up a few times. The V and J genes are TRBV5-8 and TRBJ2-1; 7 nucleotides match TRBD2. J lost 4 bases, V lost 1 base, and 2 bases had no gene match. In germline, CDR1 is SGHTS, CDR2 YDEGEE. This CDR3 spans 14 amino acids. This chain's CDR3 is CASSLPAGYNEQFF. As DNA, the CDR3 is TGTGCCAGCAGCTTGCCAGCGGGGTACAATGAGCAGTTCTTC.

This chain uses TRBV29-1 with TRBJ1-5; TRBD1 aligns across 7 bases. The CDR3 spans 14 residues. The V gene end was trimmed by 6 bases and the J gene end by 4 bases; junction bases not matched to a gene: 9. The germline V gene has CDR1 SQVTM and CDR2 ANQGSEA. The CDR3 sequence is CSVGTADTNQPQHF. The CDR3 bases are TGCAGCGTCGGGACAGCGGATACAAATCAGCCCCAGCATTTT.

In its sample, this clone was seen once. This chain joins TRBV4-1 and TRBJ2-1, with D possibly matching TRBD2 (6 bases). The CDR3 runs 16 residues. V lost 3 bases and J 4 bases, leaving 16 bases between the germline ends. CDR1 is MGHRA, CDR2 YSYEKL, per germline. The CDR3 sequence is CASSHSTRRDYNEQFF. The CDR3 DNA sequence: TGCGCCAGCAGCCACTCTACTAGGAGGGATTACAATGAGCAGTTCTTC.

The chain employs TRBV28 and TRBJ2-7; 8 nucleotides line up with TRBD1. This CDR3 region has 15 residues. The germline gives CDR1 MDHEN, CDR2 SYDVKM. With V trimmed by 3 bases and J by 4 bases, 8 bases remained unmatched. CDR3 sequence reads: CASSFRSGGTYEQYF. The DNA for the CDR3 is TGTGCCAGCAGTTTCAGGTCAGGGGGCACGTACGAGCAGTACTTC.